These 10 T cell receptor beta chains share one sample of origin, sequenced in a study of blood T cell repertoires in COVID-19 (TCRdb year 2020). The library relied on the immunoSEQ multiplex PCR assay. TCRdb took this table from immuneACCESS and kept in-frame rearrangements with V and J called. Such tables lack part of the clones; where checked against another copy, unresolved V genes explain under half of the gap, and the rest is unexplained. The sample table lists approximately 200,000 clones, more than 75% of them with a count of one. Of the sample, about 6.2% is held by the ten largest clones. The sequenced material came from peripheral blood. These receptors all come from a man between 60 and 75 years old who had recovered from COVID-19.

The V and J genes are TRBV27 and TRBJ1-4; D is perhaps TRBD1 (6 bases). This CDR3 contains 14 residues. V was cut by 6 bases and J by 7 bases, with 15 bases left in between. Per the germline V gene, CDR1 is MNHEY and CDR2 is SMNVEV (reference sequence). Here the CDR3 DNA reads TGTGCCAGCAGGACACAGGGAACGGCTGAAAAACTGTTTTTT. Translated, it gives CASRTQGTAEKLFF.

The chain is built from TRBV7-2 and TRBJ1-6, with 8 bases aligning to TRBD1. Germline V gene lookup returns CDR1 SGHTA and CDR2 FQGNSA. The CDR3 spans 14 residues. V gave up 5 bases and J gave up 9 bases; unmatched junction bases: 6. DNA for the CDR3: TGTGCCAGCAGCCTGGACAGGGAACGTTCACCCCTCCACTTT. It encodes CASSLDRERSPLHF.

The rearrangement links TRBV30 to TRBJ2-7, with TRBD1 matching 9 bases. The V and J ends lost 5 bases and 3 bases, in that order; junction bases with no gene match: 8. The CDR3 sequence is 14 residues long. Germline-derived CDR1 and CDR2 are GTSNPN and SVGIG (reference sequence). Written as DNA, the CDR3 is TGTGCCTGGGCACCAGTGGGACAGGGCTACGAGCAGTACTTC. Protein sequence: CAWAPVGQGYEQYF.

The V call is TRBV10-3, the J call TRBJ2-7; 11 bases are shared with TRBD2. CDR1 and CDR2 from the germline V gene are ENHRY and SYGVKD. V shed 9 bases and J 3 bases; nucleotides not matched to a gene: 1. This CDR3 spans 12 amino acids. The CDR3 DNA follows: TGTGCCATTAGCGGGGGGGACTACGAGCAGTACTTC. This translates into CAISGGDYEQYF.

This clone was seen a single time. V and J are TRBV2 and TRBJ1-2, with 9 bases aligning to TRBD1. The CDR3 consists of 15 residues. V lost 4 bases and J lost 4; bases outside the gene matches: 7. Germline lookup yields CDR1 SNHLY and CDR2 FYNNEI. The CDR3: CASSARTGASYGYTF. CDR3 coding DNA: TGTGCCAGCAGTGCCCGGACAGGGGCTTCCTATGGCTACACCTTC.

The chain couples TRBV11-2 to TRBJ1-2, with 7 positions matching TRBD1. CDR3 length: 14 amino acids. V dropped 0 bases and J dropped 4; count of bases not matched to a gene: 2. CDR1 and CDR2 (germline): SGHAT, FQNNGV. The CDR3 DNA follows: TGTGCCAGCAGCTTAGAAACAGGGGTCTATGGCTACACCTTC. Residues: CASSLETGVYGYTF.

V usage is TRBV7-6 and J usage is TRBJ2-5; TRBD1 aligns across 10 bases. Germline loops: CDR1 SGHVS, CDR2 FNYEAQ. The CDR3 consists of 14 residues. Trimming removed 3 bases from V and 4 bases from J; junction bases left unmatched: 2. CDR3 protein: CASSLGQGSETQYF. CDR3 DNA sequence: TGTGCCAGCAGCTTGGGACAGGGGTCAGAGACCCAGTACTTC.

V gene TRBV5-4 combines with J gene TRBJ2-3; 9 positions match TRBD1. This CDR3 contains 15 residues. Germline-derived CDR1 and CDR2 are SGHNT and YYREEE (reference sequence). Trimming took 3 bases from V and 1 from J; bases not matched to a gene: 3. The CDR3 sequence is CASSWGQGGTDTQYF. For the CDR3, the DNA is TGTGCCAGCAGCTGGGGACAGGGAGGCACAGATACGCAGTATTTT.

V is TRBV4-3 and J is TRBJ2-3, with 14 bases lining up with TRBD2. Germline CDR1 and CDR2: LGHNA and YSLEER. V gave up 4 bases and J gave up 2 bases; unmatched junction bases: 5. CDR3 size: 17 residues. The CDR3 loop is CASSPRTSGGFTDTQYF. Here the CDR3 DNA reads TGCGCCAGCAGCCCCAGGACTAGCGGGGGGTTCACAGATACGCAGTATTTT.

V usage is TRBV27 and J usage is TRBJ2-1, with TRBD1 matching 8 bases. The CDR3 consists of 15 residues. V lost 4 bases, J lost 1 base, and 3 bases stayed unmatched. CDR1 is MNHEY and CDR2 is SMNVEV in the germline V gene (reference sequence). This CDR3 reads CASSSDRGSYNEQFF. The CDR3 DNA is TGTGCCAGCAGTTCAGACAGGGGTTCCTACAATGAGCAGTTCTTC.